This TCR beta chain originates from a study of tumor-infiltrating lymphocytes in primary liver carcinoma. For the study at large: The patients comprised men and women between the ages of 30 and 69 years. The tumors, T1-T3 N0M0 lesions, were roughly 4.2 to 11 cm across. Samples produced roughly 3.65 to 7.5 million productive TCRbeta reads, comparable across tissue types.

In regard to this clonotype: Germline is not matched at one junction end, which may reflect a read error.

The germline CDR1 and CDR2 sequences are MNHNS and SASEGT. The CDR3 covers 18 residues. The template, about 550 ng total RNA, yielded TCR beta cDNA made with a constant-region primer. Employing slightly modified ARM-PCR, three nested multiplex PCR rounds were run, and these gave rise to the TCR beta libraries. Forward primers for TRBV1-TRBV30 and a C-beta reverse primer served the first two PCR rounds, at roughly 10 cycles each. TCRdb re-called the multiplex PCR reads with MiXCR, one entry per CDR3 protein. The sample records fewer than 200,000 distinct CDR3 sequences, about 82% being singletons. Co-extracting RNA and DNA was done with about 18-33 mg of unsorted bulk tissue as input.

The clonotype was recovered from a man aged 35 to 55 with primary liver carcinoma and hepatitis B virus infection. The gene calls are TRBV6-1 and TRBJ2-5; D is perhaps TRBD1 (6 bases). The sequencing input was tumor tissue from primary liver carcinoma. The CDR3 protein is CVSSENLMGAAVGETQYF. The CDR3 DNA reads TGTGTCAGCAGTGAAAATCTAATGGGGGCGGCCGTTGGAGAGACTCAGTATTTC.